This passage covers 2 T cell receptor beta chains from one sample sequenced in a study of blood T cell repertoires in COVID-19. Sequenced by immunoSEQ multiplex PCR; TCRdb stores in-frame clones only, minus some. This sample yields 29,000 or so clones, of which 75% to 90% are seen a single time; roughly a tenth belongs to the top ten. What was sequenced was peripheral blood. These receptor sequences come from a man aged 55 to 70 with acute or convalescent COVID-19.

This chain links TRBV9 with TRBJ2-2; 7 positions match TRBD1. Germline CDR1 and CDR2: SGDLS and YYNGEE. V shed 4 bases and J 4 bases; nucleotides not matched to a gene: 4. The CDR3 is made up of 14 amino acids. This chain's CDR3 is CASSPPGGTGELFF. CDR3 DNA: TGTGCCAGCAGCCCTCCAGGGGGCACCGGGGAGCTGTTTTTT.

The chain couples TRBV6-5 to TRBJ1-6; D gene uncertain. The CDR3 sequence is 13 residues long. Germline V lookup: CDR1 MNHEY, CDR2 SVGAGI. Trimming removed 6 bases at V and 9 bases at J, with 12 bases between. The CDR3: CASSDPRSSPLHF. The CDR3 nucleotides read TGTGCCAGCAGCGACCCTCGGAGTTCACCCCTCCACTTT.